A selection of T cell receptor beta chains follows, all from one sample in a study of neoadjuvant anti-PD-1 for oral cavity cancer. The method was immunoSEQ multiplex PCR; TCRdb's version includes in-frame clones alone and lacks a portion of them. The repertoire consists of over 65,000 clones, with 70% to 90% occurring once and the leading ten covering 3.4%. The sample here was PBMCs, taken after nivolumab (anti-PD-1) treatment. The receptors come from a person aged 40 to 85 with oral cavity squamous cell carcinoma. The CDR3 runs from the conserved cysteine through the conserved F or W. A D gene is named only where the DNA matches it firmly. Some rows mark clone size as missing; the rest say once, few, many or name a class of expanded clone.

DNA	CDR3	D	size	V	J	length
TGTGCCAGCAGGTTCAGGGGCACAGATACGCAGTATTTT	CASRFRGTDTQYF	-	-	TRBV7-8	TRBJ2-3	13
TGTGCCAGCAGCTTGGGGACTAGCGGGAGAGCGGGGTGGGGCGATGAGCAGTTCTTC	CASSLGTSGRAGWGDEQFF	TRBD2	-	TRBV11-3	TRBJ2-1	19
TGTGCCTGGAGTGAACGGGGGAGGGGAACAGATACGCAGTATTTT	CAWSERGRGTDTQYF	TRBD2	many	TRBV30	TRBJ2-3	15
TGTGCCAGCACTCCCGGACAGGGGGGACAGACCCAGTACTTC	CASTPGQGGQTQYF	TRBD1	once	TRBV2	TRBJ2-5	14
TGTGCCAGCTCACCACCGGGACAGACGAACACCGGGGAGCTGTTTTTT	CASSPPGQTNTGELFF	TRBD1	-	TRBV18	TRBJ2-2	16
TGTGCCAGCAGTTACTCTGGCGGGAGGGCCTGGGATGAGCAGTTCTTC	CASSYSGGRAWDEQFF	TRBD2	-	TRBV6-5	TRBJ2-1	16
TGTGCCAGCAGCTTGGCGGACAGGGCTCCCAATGAGCAGTTCTTC	CASSLADRAPNEQFF	TRBD1	-	TRBV5-4	TRBJ2-1	15
TGTGCCATCAGTGAGTCTTTTATGGGGAACACTGAAGCTTTCTTT	CAISESFMGNTEAFF	-	-	TRBV10-3	TRBJ1-1	15
TGTGCCTGGGGTCCCCAAAATGGCGATACGCAGTATTTT	CAWGPQNGDTQYF	-	-	TRBV30	TRBJ2-3	13
TGTGCCAGCAGCGTCCGAGCAGCCTCCTACGAGCAGTACTTC	CASSVRAASYEQYF	-	-	TRBV9	TRBJ2-7	14
TGTGCCAGCAGCTTGGAGGAGGGTTGGGAGCAGTACTTC	CASSLEEGWEQYF	-	-	TRBV5-4	TRBJ2-7	13
TGTGCCAGCAGCTTAACCGCAGGTCTCTCCTACGAGCAGTACTTC	CASSLTAGLSYEQYF	-	-	TRBV7-8	TRBJ2-7	15
TGTGCCATCAGTGCGTTCGGACTAGGTGGCAATGAGCAGTTCTTC	CAISAFGLGGNEQFF	TRBD2	-	TRBV10-3	TRBJ2-1	15
TGTGCCAGCAGTGGGTACACCGGGGAGCTGTTTTTT	CASSGYTGELFF	-	-	TRBV2	TRBJ2-2	12
TGTGCCAGCAGCCAGCGACTAGCGAATGAGCAGTTCTTC	CASSQRLANEQFF	TRBD2	-	TRBV14	TRBJ2-1	13
TGTGCCAGCAGCCTCGAAACAGGGGTTGAACAGCCCCAGCATTTT	CASSLETGVEQPQHF	TRBD1	large	TRBV7-6	TRBJ1-5	15
TGTGCCAGCAGCCCCAGGGGGGGCTGGACTGAAGCTTTCTTT	CASSPRGGWTEAFF	TRBD1	-	TRBV7-8	TRBJ1-1	14
TGTGCCACCAGCAGAGGTGGAGTGGACAGGGTAAGCTACGAGCAGTACTTC	CATSRGGVDRVSYEQYF	TRBD1	-	TRBV15	TRBJ2-7	17
TGCAGCGTGCGCCGGGACAGGGGAGAGCAGTACTTC	CSVRRDRGEQYF	TRBD1	once	TRBV29-1	TRBJ2-7	12
TGTGCCAGCAGCCTCTGGGGGGCGCCCTACAATGAGCAGTTCTTC	CASSLWGAPYNEQFF	-	once	TRBV27	TRBJ2-1	15
TGTGCCAGTACGGCCAGCGCGATTTACAATGAGCAGTTCTTC	CASTASAIYNEQFF	-	once	TRBV19	TRBJ2-1	14